This T cell receptor (beta chain) was identified during a study of T cell responses to AZD1222 COVID-19 vaccine (dated by TCRdb to the early 2020s). Looking at the study overall: AZD1222 recipients with second doses at about 4 weeks or about 12 weeks were pooled, because spike-specific TCR depth and breadth did not differ between schedules. A total of 230 to 250 trial participants underwent TCR sequencing, of whom roughly 210 had received two doses of AZD1222 and some 25 had received two doses of the MenACWY control vaccine. Trial participants were enrolled into age subgroups of 18-55, 56-69 and 70-plus years, which contained about 160, 30 and 59 TCR-sequenced participants, respectively. Findings and caveats that apply to the study as a whole: Nearly half of unique spike-specific TCRs reportedly recognized epitopes outside regions mutated in the B.1.351 and B.1.1.7 variants. Only five to seven AZD1222 recipients were SARS-CoV-2 seropositive at baseline, limiting conclusions about previously exposed vaccinees. Vaccine-associated CD4 TCRs spanned the whole spike protein, with dominant responses in regions 160-218 and 743-854. In the small 56-69-year group, the increase in depth fell short of significance, most likely because of low power. A significant rise in spike-specific TCR breadth and depth was observed after two AZD1222 doses relative to day 0 and relative to MenACWY recipients. Participants were mostly white British and included more females than males, and it was suggested by the authors that clonal diversity may have been underestimated. No day 14 peak-response samples were available, so repertoires were characterized only after the peak T cell response.

This clone has more than one count but fewer than ten. There is no known antigen for this receptor. Per-nucleotide qualities are absent, and no much larger clonotype sits a single base away. Deletion took 3 bases off V and 6 bases off J, with a span of 14 bases between the germline ends. Its CDR3 holds 14 amino acids, cysteine through phenylalanine. The entry retains the CDR3 DNA only, 42 bases that are in frame from base 1. As encoded in the germline V gene (reference sequence), CDR1 is MNHEY while CDR2 is SMNVEV. The time point label of this sample denotes: baseline before first vaccination. Vaccinee samples came from UK trials COV001 and COV002, including a single-blind randomized controlled phase 2/3 trial of AZD1222 (ChAdOx1 nCoV-19) in healthy adults. For TCRbeta chain sequencing, PBMC samples from trial participants were taken at day 0 and at day 28 after the second dose. The CDR3 regions of human TCRbeta chains were analyzed by immunosequencing. In the paper's pipeline: TCRs in the repertoires were compared against a reference library of SARS-CoV-2-specific TCRs that had been generated with the MIRA antigen-specificity platform. Breadth meant the fraction of unique TCRs that were SARS-CoV-2-associated, whereas depth meant the fraction of total T cells that were SARS-CoV-2-associated. Using the MIRA data, each spike-specific TCR was mapped to the spike region that the TCR reacts to and placed in a CD4 or CD8 class. Log10-transformed breadth and depth values were compared by one-way ANOVA with Sidak's multiple comparisons tests. TCRdb carries this immuneACCESS record with in-frame sequences only. Its versions omit some clonotypes, under half of them owing to an unresolved V gene in the studies checked, with the rest unexplained. V and J calls plus clone size are reproduced from that table; the DNA served to infer D and trimming. The sample records 150,000 or so clones, around 89% of which are singletons. Less than 2.5% of the sample is taken by the ten largest.

Recombination linked TRBV27 to TRBJ1-1; the D gene is perhaps TRBD1, on 6 matching bases. The source material was peripheral blood, sampled on day 0 of AZD1222 vaccination. This TCR was sampled from an adult in good health. The sequence in DNA is TGTGCCAGCAGTTTCTCCCCCGGACAGTCTGAAGCTTTCTTT. It codes for CASSFSPGQSEAFF.